A selection of T cell receptor beta chains follows, all from one sample in a study of T cell responses to AZD1222 COVID-19 vaccine. Assay: immunoSEQ multiplex PCR; the TCRdb copy retains only in-frame clones and omits some. This repertoire shows 57,000 or so clones, 81% found once; its top ten account for 20% to 30%. The sequences come from peripheral blood, collected 28 days after the second AZD1222 dose. The receptors shown here come from an adult who received the AZD1222 COVID-19 vaccine. CDR3s include the opening cysteine and the closing phenylalanine or tryptophan. Each record gives: J gene, V gene, D gene, clone size, CDR3 DNA, CDR3 protein. A D gene is named only where the DNA matches it firmly. Some rows mark clone size as missing; the rest say once, few, many or name a class of expanded clone.

TRBJ2-1,TRBV5-1,NA,NA,TGCGCCAGCAGCTTGGCCTCTAGCGTCACGCTCCACAATGAGCAGTTCTTC,CASSLASSVTLHNEQFF
TRBJ2-7,TRBV4-1,TRBD2,NA,TGCGCCAGCAGCCAGGGAGGAGCGGGAGGGCGGTCCTACGAGCAGTACTTC,CASSQGGAGGRSYEQYF
TRBJ1-2,TRBV4-3,NA,NA,TGCGCCAGCAGCGATGATACAAGTGGAACTGTGGGCTATGGCTACACCTTC,CASSDDTSGTVGYGYTF
TRBJ2-1,TRBV7-3,NA,NA,TGTGCCAGCAGCTTAGGACTAACCCTGGGTGATGAGCAGTTCTTC,CASSLGLTLGDEQFF
TRBJ1-3,TRBV9,NA,once,TGTGCCAGCAGCGTAGGGGGTTACTCGCCTAAGGACACCATATATTTT,CASSVGGYSPKDTIYF
TRBJ1-2,TRBV27,NA,once,TGTGCCAGCAGAGCTTCCGGGACGAACTATGGCTACACCTTC,CASRASGTNYGYTF
TRBJ1-5,TRBV19,NA,NA,TGTGCCAGTATAGCCTGGGGGACGAGTAATCAGCCCCAGCATTTT,CASIAWGTSNQPQHF
TRBJ2-7,TRBV9,NA,once,NA,CASSVGEGAPYF
TRBJ2-7,TRBV11-3,TRBD1,NA,TGTGCCAGCAGCTTAGGCGGCAGGGGGCTGGACGAGCAGTACTTC,CASSLGGRGLDEQYF
TRBJ1-1,TRBV27,NA,NA,TGTGCCAGCAGCGGCAGGGCGGGAATATTAGGCACTGAAGCTTTCTTT,CASSGRAGILGTEAFF
TRBJ1-2,TRBV5-1,NA,NA,TGCGCCAGCAGCTTCGGGACAAACTATGGCTACACCTTC,CASSFGTNYGYTF
TRBJ2-7,TRBV7-8,NA,NA,TGTGCCAGCAGCGTCCGACAGGGAGGAACGGACGAGCAGTACTTC,CASSVRQGGTDEQYF
TRBJ2-2,TRBV18,NA,NA,TGTGCCAGCTCACCACTGGGGGGCCACGGGGAGCTGTTTTTT,CASSPLGGHGELFF
TRBJ2-1,TRBV4-3,TRBD2,NA,TGCGCCAGCAGCCCAGGACTAGCGGGATACAATGAGCAGTTCTTC,CASSPGLAGYNEQFF
TRBJ2-7,TRBV19,NA,NA,TGTGCCAGTAGTATCCGGGGATCTGGCTACGAGCAGTACTTC,CASSIRGSGYEQYF
TRBJ2-1,TRBV6-4,TRBD2,once,TGTGCCAGCAGTGCCCCAGGGCTAGCGGGCAATGAGCAGTTCTTC,CASSAPGLAGNEQFF
TRBJ2-2,TRBV29-1,TRBD1,once,TGCAGTGCCGACAGGGGGAACACCGGGGAGCTGTTTTTT,CSADRGNTGELFF
TRBJ1-2,TRBV3-1/TRBV3-2,NA,NA,TGTGCCAGCAGCCATTGGAGGGGCCCCGGGGATGGCTACACCTTC,CASSHWRGPGDGYTF
TRBJ2-7,TRBV6-2/TRBV6-3,NA,once,TGTGCCAGCAGTTACTCGCCTATTTTCTACGAGCAGTACTTC,CASSYSPIFYEQYF
TRBJ1-1,TRBV5-4,TRBD1,NA,TGTGCCAGCAGCCCTCAGACAGGGTTGAACACTGAAGCTTTCTTT,CASSPQTGLNTEAFF
TRBJ1-2,TRBV5-4,NA,NA,TGTGCCAGCAGCTACCCTTCAGGAAACTATGGCTACACCTTC,CASSYPSGNYGYTF
TRBJ1-1,TRBV28,NA,NA,TGTGCCAGCGAACCCGGGGGGCCCAGGACTGAAGCTTTCTTT,CASEPGGPRTEAFF
TRBJ1-1,TRBV7-3,NA,NA,TGTGCCAGCAGCGTACAGGGCGACACTGAAGCTTTCTTT,CASSVQGDTEAFF
TRBJ1-1,TRBV28,NA,once,TGTGCCAGCATCATCGGAGGGGCAGGGAAACCCGAAGCTTTCTTT,CASIIGGAGKPEAFF
TRBJ2-1,TRBV10-3,TRBD2,few,TGTGCCATCAGTGTGGTGACCGGGACTAGTAAGCATCGTGAGCAGTTCTTC,CAISVVTGTSKHREQFF
TRBJ2-7,TRBV29-1,TRBD1,once,TGCAGCGTTGAAGGGGCGGGACAGGGCGTACGCGAGCAGTACTTC,CSVEGAGQGVREQYF
TRBJ2-5,TRBV7-2,TRBD2,NA,TGTGCCAGCAGCTTGACTAGCGGTCAAGAGACCCAGTACTTC,CASSLTSGQETQYF
TRBJ2-1,TRBV7-9,TRBD2,few,TGTGCCAGCAGCCCCCTAGCGGGAGGAAACTACAATGAGCAGTTCTTC,CASSPLAGGNYNEQFF
TRBJ1-5,TRBV5-1,NA,NA,TGCGCCAGCAGCTTGTATTTCGGGGGTCAGCCCCAGCATTTT,CASSLYFGGQPQHF
TRBJ2-2,TRBV28,NA,NA,TGTGCCAGCCTCCCTCGCCGGACATCCACCGGGGAGCTGTTTTTT,CASLPRRTSTGELFF
TRBJ1-1,TRBV28,NA,NA,TGTGCCAGCAGTTTATCGGGTTGGGGTCGGGCCTACACTGAAGCTTTCTTT,CASSLSGWGRAYTEAFF
TRBJ2-1,TRBV5-4,NA,NA,TGTGCCAGCACCCAAAGCGCGAGCTCCTACAATGAGCAGTTCTTC,CASTQSASSYNEQFF
TRBJ2-3,TRBV28,TRBD1,NA,TGTGCCAGCAATCCTTTCCCCGGGACAGGGATCACAGATACGCAGTATTTT,CASNPFPGTGITDTQYF
TRBJ2-1,TRBV11-3,NA,once,TGTGCCAGCAGCTTGGACAGTACGGTGTTCGGTGAGCAGTTCTTC,CASSLDSTVFGEQFF
TRBJ2-7,TRBV25-1,TRBD2,NA,TGTGCCAGCTCCTGGAGCGGGGGAGCCTACGAGCAGTACTTC,CASSWSGGAYEQYF